This T cell receptor beta chain originates from a study of early T cells in non-severe SARS-CoV-2 infection. Study at large: It was bulk RNA from unsorted whole blood that was sequenced, and the chains were unpaired. Overall study results and limits: VDJdb-based annotation leaned toward anti-spike CD8 responses and missed private and CD4 specificities.

The table lists this clonotype with a few counts. The antigen is not known. V gave up 6 bases and J gave up 0 bases, with 12 bases separating them. The length of the CDR3 is 14 residues. CDR1 SNHLY and CDR2 FYNNEI come from the germline V gene. TCRdb fed the 5' RACE reads into MiXCR, producing one record per CDR3 protein. The sample has about 86,000 distinct CDR3 sequences; approximately 15% are singletons. The sequencing sample was made of whole blood. J is TRBJ2-7 and V is TRBV2, with a possible D match to TRBD1 (5 bases). This receptor was identified in an adult who was a healthcare worker with PCR-confirmed SARS-CoV-2 infection or an uninfected control (not recorded which). As DNA, the CDR3 is TGTGCCAGCAGAGAAATACAGGCCTCCTACGAGCAGTACTTC. Translated, it gives CASREIQASYEQYF.